The 21 T cell receptor beta chains below all came from one sample that was sequenced in a study of OX40 agonist ivuxolimab in advanced cancers. Sequencing used immunoSEQ multiplex PCR; TCRdb keeps in-frame clones, though not all of them. The repertoire includes around 90,000 clones, 87% of them detected once, and 0.31% sits in the top ten. The sample in question was CD4+ or CD8+ T cells sorted from blood, obtained in a trial of the OX40 agonist ivuxolimab. These receptors were collected from an adult with an advanced solid tumor such as melanoma, head and neck, liver or kidney cancer.

This clone was observed a handful of times. This chain links TRBV6-5 with TRBJ1-1; D unclear. Per germline, CDR1 MNHEY and CDR2 SVGAGI. This CDR3 is 15 amino acids long. Trimming shortened V by 2 bases and J by 5 bases, and 15 bases separated the two germline ends. CDR3 bases: TGTGCCAGCAGTTACAATCCATCGGGTGGAACTGAAGCTTTCTTT. It encodes CASSYNPSGGTEAFF.

This sequence joins TRBV7-9 and TRBJ2-7; 7 bases are shared with TRBD2. Germline V gives CDR1 SEHNR, CDR2 FQNEAQ (reference sequence). The CDR3 runs to 15 residues. The J segment lost 2 bases and the V segment lost 5 bases, leaving 9 bases of the junction unmatched. This chain's CDR3 is CASSREAGTPYEQYF. CDR3 sequence (DNA): TGTGCCAGCAGCCGGGAGGCAGGCACCCCCTACGAGCAGTACTTC.

In regard to this clone: Relative to the germline gene, one junction end is altered; a read error may explain this. The genes are TRBV5-6 and TRBJ2-7; D is unclear. The V gene's germline CDR1 is SGHDT and CDR2 YYEEEE. This CDR3 is built from 12 residues. CDR3 amino acids: CASRRSSHEQYF. The DNA for the CDR3 is TGTGCCAGCAGACGCTCCTCCCACGAGCAGTACTTC.

The rearrangement links TRBV7-8 to TRBJ1-4, with D tentatively TRBD1 (6 bases). Germline V lookup: CDR1 SGHVS, CDR2 FQNEAQ. The CDR3 sequence is 15 residues long. V was trimmed by 1 base and J by 7 bases, leaving 13 bases between them. The chain's CDR3 is CASSLVGGMSEKLFF. DNA of the CDR3: TGTGCCAGCAGCTTAGTTGGGGGCATGAGTGAAAAACTGTTTTTT.

The CDR3 DNA reads TGTGCCAGCAGTTTAGACAGCTTTGGCTACACCTTC. Translated: CASSLDSFGYTF. The chain carries TRBV28 and TRBJ1-2, with a weak D call TRBD1 (5 bases). The CDR3 totals 12 residues. Germline CDR1 and CDR2: MDHEN and SYDVKM. Trimming took 2 bases from V and 7 from J, leaving 8 bases between them.

As DNA, the CDR3 is TGTGCCAGCATCCCCTCGGCAGGGTACACCGGGGAGCTGTTTTTT. Protein product: CASIPSAGYTGELFF. This chain uses TRBV11-2 with TRBJ2-2; possible D gene TRBD1, 5 bases. The V gene's germline CDR1 is SGHAT and CDR2 FQNNGV. This CDR3 is 15 amino acids long. The ends were cut back, 7 bases at V and 3 bases at J, with 15 bases in the middle.

Concerning this clone itself: Other DNA sequences of this sample code for an identical CDR3. The chain has TRBV19 and TRBJ2-7; 8 bases map to TRBD1. With V trimmed by 5 bases and J by 5 bases, 11 bases remained unmatched. The CDR3 covers 15 residues. Germline loops: CDR1 LNHDA, CDR2 SQIVND (reference sequence). The CDR3 DNA reads TGTGCCAGTAGTCTCCCCCCACAGGGGGTCCACGAGCAGTACTTC. This sequence encodes CASSLPPQGVHEQYF.

V gene TRBV11-2 combines with J gene TRBJ2-2; D not resolved. The CDR3 spans 14 residues. Per germline, CDR1 SGHAT and CDR2 FQNNGV. V shed 1 base and J shed 3 bases, with 6 bases lying between them. The CDR3 spells CASSLVRYTGELFF. The CDR3, as DNA: TGTGCCAGCAGCTTAGTTCGGTACACCGGGGAGCTGTTTTTT.

The gene calls are TRBV7-8 and TRBJ1-2, with D perhaps TRBD1 (5 bases). V was cut by 2 bases and J by 6 bases, with 10 bases left in between. Germline CDR1 is SGHVS and CDR2 is FQNEAQ. CDR3 length: 13 residues. CDR3 amino acids: CASSLQGVNGYTF. CDR3 nucleotides: TGTGCCAGCAGCTTACAAGGGGTGAATGGCTACACCTTC.

This clone was observed a handful of times. The V call is TRBV14, the J call TRBJ1-1; TRBD1 matches at 7 bases. CDR3 size: 13 residues. The V gene's germline CDR1 is SGHDN and CDR2 FVKESK. V lost 1 base to trimming and J lost 11 bases; unmatched junction nucleotides: 7. The CDR3 DNA follows: TGTGCCAGCAGCCAAGCGAGACAGGGCGGGGCTTTCTTT. Amino acid sequence: CASSQARQGGAFF.

The V and J genes are TRBV10-3 and TRBJ1-1; no clear D. With 0 bases removed from V and 11 bases from J, the gap between germline ends came to 10 bases. Germline-derived CDR1 and CDR2 are ENHRY and SYGVKD. The CDR3 has 12 residues. The CDR3 sequence: CAISESGIRAFF. The DNA of the CDR3 is TGTGCCATCAGTGAGTCGGGAATCAGGGCTTTCTTT.

The sample holds one count of this clone. The rearrangement joins TRBV15 to TRBJ1-4; D is unresolved. Germline V lookup: CDR1 LNHNV, CDR2 YYDKDF (reference sequence). The length of the CDR3 is 15 residues. The V gene lost 1 base and the J gene lost 7 bases, with 13 bases spanning the gap. The CDR3 nucleotides read TGTGCCACCAGCAGAGTAGCGGGCGCGGGTGAAAAACTGTTTTTT. It yields the protein CATSRVAGAGEKLFF.

This clone was counted a single time. The genes are TRBV19 and TRBJ1-3; D unresolved. The ends were cut back, 8 bases at V and 9 bases at J, with 14 bases in the middle. Germline V CDR1 and CDR2: LNHDA, SQIVND (reference sequence). The CDR3 totals 12 residues. The CDR3 DNA sequence: TGTGCCAGTTGGACGCTGCGGGGCACCATATATTTT. It specifies CASWTLRGTIYF.

The table lists this clone with a count of one. The rearrangement links TRBV30 to TRBJ1-6; perhaps TRBD1 as D (6 bases). V lost 2 bases to trimming and J lost 11 bases, with 16 bases between them. Germline CDR1 is GTSNPN and CDR2 is SVGIG (reference sequence). The length of the CDR3 is 14 residues. The CDR3 loop reads CAWSNNRVLTPLHF. CDR3 nucleotides: TGTGCCTGGAGTAATAACAGGGTGCTGACACCCCTCCACTTT.

This clone was counted between two and nine times. The V gene is TRBV5-1, the J gene TRBJ2-1; the D gene could be TRBD1 or TRBD2 (6 bases each). Germline V gives CDR1 SGHRS, CDR2 YFSETQ. The CDR3 contains 14 residues. Trimming left V 0 bases short and J 7 bases short, with 11 bases between. CDR3 coding DNA: TGCGCCAGCAGCTTGGGGGGGGCGCCTAATGAGCAGTTCTTC. This encodes CASSLGGAPNEQFF.

J is TRBJ2-3 and V is TRBV19, with TRBD1 matching over 10 bases. CDR3 length: 16 amino acids. The trim removed 5 bases at V and 3 bases at J, leaving 8 bases unmatched. The germline CDR1 and CDR2 sequences are LNHDA and SQIVND (reference sequence). CDR3 protein: CASSPDRGQRTDTQYF. As DNA, the CDR3 is TGTGCCAGTAGTCCAGACAGGGGGCAGAGGACAGATACGCAGTATTTT.

The table lists this clone with a count of one. The V gene is TRBV7-2, the J gene TRBJ1-1; D gene unclear. CDR1 SGHTA and CDR2 FQGNSA come from the germline V gene. The ends were cut back, 2 bases at V and 0 bases at J, with 10 bases in the middle. There are 15 residues in the CDR3. CDR3 sequence reads: CASSLRWQLNTEAFF. As DNA, the CDR3 is TGTGCCAGCAGCTTACGGTGGCAGTTGAACACTGAAGCTTTCTTT.

V usage is TRBV5-1 and J usage is TRBJ2-2; 11 bases map to TRBD1. Per germline, CDR1 SGHRS and CDR2 YFSETQ. V gave up 4 bases and J gave up 6 bases; unmatched junction bases: 11. The CDR3 sequence is 17 residues long. The CDR3 loop is CASSVLPGQGVPGELFF. The CDR3 bases are TGCGCCAGCAGCGTACTCCCGGGACAGGGGGTTCCCGGGGAGCTGTTTTTT. The complete variable domain, with remaining parts taken from reference TRBV5-1 and TRBJ2-2, reads KAGVTQTPRYLIKTRGQQVTLSCSPISGHRSVSWYQQTPGQGLQFLFEYFSETQRNKGNFPGRFSGRQFSNSRSEMNVSTLELGDSALYLCASSVLPGQGVPGELFFGEGSRLTVL.

The chain recombines TRBV6-5 with TRBJ1-2; tentatively, D is TRBD1 (6 bases). Trimming took 4 bases from V and 4 from J, leaving 16 bases between them. The CDR3 runs to 15 residues. Germline V lookup: CDR1 MNHEY, CDR2 SVGAGI. The CDR3 loop is CASSLDSRTLYGYTF. As DNA, the CDR3 is TGTGCCAGCAGTTTGGACAGCCGGACCCTCTATGGCTACACCTTC.

The chain combines TRBV19 with TRBJ1-2, with D unresolved. Germline CDR1 reads LNHDA; CDR2 reads SQIVND (reference sequence). The CDR3 sequence is 14 residues long. The germline V and J ends were trimmed by 10 bases and 4 bases, with 19 bases remaining between them. The CDR3 DNA is TGTGCCATCGCCCCCATGGGCAGTTCCTATGGCTACACCTTC. Translation: CAIAPMGSSYGYTF.

The genes are TRBV7-9 and TRBJ1-2; D gene ambiguous. This CDR3 has 14 amino acids. V was trimmed by 5 bases and J by 4 bases, leaving 14 bases between them. Per germline, CDR1 SEHNR and CDR2 FQNEAQ (reference sequence). The CDR3 nucleotides read TGTGCCAGCAGCGGCGTTGCGGTCTCCTATGGCTACACCTTC. This codes for CASSGVAVSYGYTF.